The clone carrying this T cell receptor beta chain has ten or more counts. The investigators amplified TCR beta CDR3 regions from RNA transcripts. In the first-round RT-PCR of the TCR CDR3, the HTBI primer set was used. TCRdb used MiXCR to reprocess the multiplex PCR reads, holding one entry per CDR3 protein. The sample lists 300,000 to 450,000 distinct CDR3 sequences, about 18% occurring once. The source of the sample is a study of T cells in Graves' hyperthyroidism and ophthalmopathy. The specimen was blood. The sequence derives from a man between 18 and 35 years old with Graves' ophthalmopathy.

CDR3 sequence reads: CASTHSGRSYNEQFF. The CDR3 DNA is TGTGCCAGCACCCATAGTGGACGGTCCTACAATGAGCAGTTCTTC. The chain recombines TRBV12-3 or TRBV12-4 with TRBJ2-1; D unresolved. The CDR3 spans 15 residues. Between the trimmed V and J ends, which lost 7 bases and 1 base, there was a span of 14 bases.